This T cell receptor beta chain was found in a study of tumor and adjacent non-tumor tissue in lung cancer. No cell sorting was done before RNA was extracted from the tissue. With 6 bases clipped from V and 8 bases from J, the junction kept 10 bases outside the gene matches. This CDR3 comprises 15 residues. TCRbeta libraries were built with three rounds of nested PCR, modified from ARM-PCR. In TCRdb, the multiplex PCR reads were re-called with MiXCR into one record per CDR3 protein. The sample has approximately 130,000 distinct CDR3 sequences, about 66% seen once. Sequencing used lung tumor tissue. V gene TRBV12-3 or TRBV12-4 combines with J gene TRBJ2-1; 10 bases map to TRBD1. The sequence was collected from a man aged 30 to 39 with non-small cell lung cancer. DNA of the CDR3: TGTGCCAGCAGCAGACAGGGGGCCCCCGAGGATGAGCAGTTCTTC. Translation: CASSRQGAPEDEQFF.